The 5 T cell receptor beta chains below all came from one sample that was sequenced in a study of blood T cell repertoires in COVID-19. Assay used: immunoSEQ multiplex PCR; TCRdb lists only in-frame clones, some missing. The data show tens of thousands of clones, around 86% seen once. The sample was peripheral blood. The source is a man aged 50 or older with active COVID-19.

J is TRBJ2-3 and V is TRBV27; perhaps TRBD1 as D (5 bases). This CDR3 spans 15 amino acids. Germline CDR1 is MNHEY and CDR2 is SMNVEV (reference sequence). V was clipped by 4 bases and J by 0 bases, with 11 bases between them. The CDR3 region has the DNA TGTGCCAGCAGTTCCGGACACCCGAGCACAGATACGCAGTATTTT. This sequence encodes CASSSGHPSTDTQYF.

CDR3 amino acids: CASRLQSGRAGDEQFF. The CDR3, as DNA: TGTGCCAGCAGACTCCAAAGCGGGAGGGCCGGGGATGAGCAGTTCTTC. V and J are TRBV7-2 and TRBJ2-1, with 10 nucleotides matching TRBD2. Germline V gene lookup returns CDR1 SGHTA and CDR2 FQGNSA. The CDR3 is made up of 16 amino acids. With 6 bases clipped from V and 8 bases from J, the junction kept 13 bases outside the gene matches.

CDR3 nucleotides: TGTGCCAGCACCTTCCGGGCCGGACAGGGTGGAACTGAAGCTTTCTTT. Translation gives CASTFRAGQGGTEAFF. The chain combines TRBV6-4 with TRBJ1-1, with 8 positions matching TRBD1. J lost 5 bases, V lost 7 bases, and 15 bases had no gene match. This CDR3 is built from 16 residues. The germline V gene encodes CDR1 MRHNA and CDR2 SNTAGT.

The chain uses TRBV5-5 and TRBJ1-2; D ambiguous. Trimming removed 4 bases at V and 8 bases at J, with 18 bases between. The CDR3 is made up of 14 amino acids. The V gene's germline CDR1 is SGHKS and CDR2 YYEKEE (reference sequence). The CDR3 sequence is CASSRWTAGGGYTF. CDR3 DNA sequence: TGTGCCAGCAGCCGATGGACGGCCGGAGGGGGCTACACCTTC.

V gene TRBV24-1 combines with J gene TRBJ2-2; tentatively, D is TRBD1 (5 bases). The CDR3 has 17 residues. Germline loops: CDR1 KGHDR, CDR2 SFDVKD. V lost 3 bases and J 5 bases, leaving 18 bases between the germline ends. DNA of the CDR3: TGTGCCACCAGTGATCCATCGCGTTTTAAGGGGACCGGGGAGCTGTTTTTT. It translates to CATSDPSRFKGTGELFF.